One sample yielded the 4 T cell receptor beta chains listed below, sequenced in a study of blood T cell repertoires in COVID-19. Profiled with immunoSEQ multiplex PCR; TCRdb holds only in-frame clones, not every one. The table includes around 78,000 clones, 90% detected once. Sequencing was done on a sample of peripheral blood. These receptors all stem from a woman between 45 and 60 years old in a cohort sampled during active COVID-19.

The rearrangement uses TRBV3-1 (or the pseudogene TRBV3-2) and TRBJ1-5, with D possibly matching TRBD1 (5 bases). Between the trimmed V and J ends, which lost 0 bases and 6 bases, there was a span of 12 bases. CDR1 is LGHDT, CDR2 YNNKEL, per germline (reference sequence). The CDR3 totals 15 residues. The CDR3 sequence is CASSQDRVSGQPQHF. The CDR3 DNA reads TGTGCCAGCAGCCAAGACAGGGTTTCGGGTCAGCCCCAGCATTTT.

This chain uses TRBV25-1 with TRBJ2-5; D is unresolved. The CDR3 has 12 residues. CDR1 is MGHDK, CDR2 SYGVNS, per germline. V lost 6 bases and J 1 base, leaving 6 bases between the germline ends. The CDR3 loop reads CASSTAQETQYF. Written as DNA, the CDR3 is TGTGCCAGCAGCACAGCCCAAGAGACCCAGTACTTC.

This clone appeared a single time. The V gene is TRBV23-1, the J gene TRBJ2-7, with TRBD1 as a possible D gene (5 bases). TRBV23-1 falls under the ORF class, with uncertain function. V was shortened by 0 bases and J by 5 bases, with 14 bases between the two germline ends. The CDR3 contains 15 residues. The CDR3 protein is CASSQSEGELNEQYF. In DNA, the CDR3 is TGCGCCAGCAGTCAATCAGAAGGGGAACTTAACGAGCAGTACTTC.

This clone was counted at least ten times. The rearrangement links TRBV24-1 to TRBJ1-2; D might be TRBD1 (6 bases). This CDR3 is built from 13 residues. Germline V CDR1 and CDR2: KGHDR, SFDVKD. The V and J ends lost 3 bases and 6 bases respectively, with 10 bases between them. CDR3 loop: CATSDGQSHGYTF. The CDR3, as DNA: TGTGCCACCAGTGATGGACAGTCTCATGGCTACACCTTC.